Shown below are 14 T cell receptor beta chains from a single sample sequenced in a study of control samples from healthy donors and cancer patients. Sequenced by immunoSEQ multiplex PCR; TCRdb stores in-frame clones only, minus some. This sample has approximately 26,000 clones; 75% to 90% occur once, and the top ten carry around a quarter. The sample was PBMCs. The receptors derive from a man aged 55 to 70 with colorectal cancer.

The rearrangement links TRBV9 to TRBJ2-2, with D possibly being TRBD1 (5 bases). This CDR3 region has 16 residues. Trimming pared 4 bases from V and 4 bases from J, leaving 17 bases between. Germline V CDR1 and CDR2: SGDLS, YYNGEE. Written as DNA, the CDR3 is TGTGCCAGCAGCCCTAGTGATGGTGGGGCCACCGGGGAGCTGTTTTTT. It encodes CASSPSDGGATGELFF.

The gene calls are TRBV5-4 and TRBJ1-4; 7 nucleotides align to TRBD1. The trim removed 3 bases at V and 8 bases at J, leaving 10 bases unmatched. The CDR3 has 15 residues. The germline gives CDR1 SGHNT, CDR2 YYREEE (reference sequence). The CDR3 sequence is CASSSSTGMEEKLFF. DNA of the CDR3: TGTGCCAGCAGCTCCTCGACAGGGATGGAGGAAAAACTGTTTTTT.

V usage is TRBV12-3 or TRBV12-4 and J usage is TRBJ1-4; 7 bases align to TRBD1. The CDR3 runs 13 residues. Germline trimming cut 1 base from V and 11 bases from J; bases unmatched to any gene: 4. The CDR3 is CASSLDRGEKLFF. Here the CDR3 DNA reads TGTGCCAGCAGTTTAGACAGGGGCGAGAAACTGTTTTTT.

The genes are TRBV5-1 and TRBJ2-5, with TRBD1 identical over 11 bases. The CDR3 runs 15 residues. V dropped 4 bases and J dropped 1; count of bases not matched to a gene: 3. Germline V lookup: CDR1 SGHRS, CDR2 YFSETQ. For the CDR3, the DNA is TGCGCCAGCAGCCGCGGACAGGGGGCCCAAGAGACCCAGTACTTC. Its translation: CASSRGQGAQETQYF.

The genes are TRBV18 and TRBJ1-1; weak D call: TRBD1 (5 bases). CDR3 length equals 15 residues. V was shortened by 1 base and J by 1 base, with 10 bases between the two germline ends. Germline V gives CDR1 KGHSH, CDR2 LQKENI. In DNA form, the CDR3 reads TGTGCCAGCTCACCACTGGCAGGGCCGAACACTGAAGCTTTCTTT. Translated, it gives CASSPLAGPNTEAFF.

The V call is TRBV6-5, the J call TRBJ1-1, with D maybe TRBD1 (6 bases). The CDR3 consists of 16 residues. Germline V gene lookup returns CDR1 MNHEY and CDR2 SVGAGI. Trimming shortened V by 0 bases and J by 5 bases, and 16 bases separated the two germline ends. The DNA for the CDR3 is TGTGCCAGCAGTTACTCGTGGGCCAGGGGAGGGACTGAAGCTTTCTTT. This gives the protein CASSYSWARGGTEAFF.

The chain has TRBV18 and TRBJ1-4; 10 bases line up with TRBD1. With V trimmed by 5 bases and J by 9 bases, 12 bases remained unmatched. CDR3 size: 16 residues. Germline CDR1 is KGHSH and CDR2 is LQKENI. CDR3 sequence reads: CASSATGGESFQKLFF. CDR3 DNA sequence: TGTGCCAGCTCAGCGACAGGGGGCGAGTCTTTCCAAAAACTGTTTTTT.

The J gene is TRBJ2-1, the V gene TRBV7-7; D ambiguous. The CDR3 spans 13 residues. V was pared by 1 base and J by 4 bases, with 5 bases between. CDR1 and CDR2 from the germline V gene are SSHAT and FNYEAQ (reference sequence). CDR3: CASSLGWYNEQFF. In DNA form, the CDR3 reads TGTGCCAGCAGCTTAGGTTGGTACAATGAGCAGTTCTTC.

The V call is TRBV11-3, the J call TRBJ2-3, with 8 bases matching TRBD1. Germline loops: CDR1 SGHNT, CDR2 YENEEA. Losses at the gene ends were 5 bases for V and 6 bases for J; bases not matched to a gene: 7. The CDR3 consists of 14 residues. The CDR3, as DNA: TGTGCCAGCAGCGGCGGACAGGGTAGGGATACGCAGTATTTT. Protein product: CASSGGQGRDTQYF.

The V gene is TRBV11-3, the J gene TRBJ2-5, with a possible D match to TRBD2 (6 bases). CDR1 SGHNT and CDR2 YENEEA come from the germline V gene. The V and J ends lost 1 base and 5 bases respectively, with 23 bases between them. The CDR3 sequence is 18 residues long. CDR3: CASSLGRRRDSGQETQYF. CDR3 DNA: TGTGCCAGCAGCTTAGGCCGGAGGCGGGATTCGGGCCAGGAGACCCAGTACTTC.

This chain joins TRBV4-1 and TRBJ1-2; D remains ambiguous. Germline CDR1 is MGHRA and CDR2 is YSYEKL. V lost 3 bases to trimming and J lost 4 bases, with 18 bases between them. The CDR3 has 16 amino acids. CDR3 region: CASSHLVASVGYGYTF. The DNA of the CDR3 is TGCGCCAGCAGCCATCTCGTAGCCTCGGTGGGCTATGGCTACACCTTC.

J is TRBJ1-1 and V is TRBV10-3; D is unresolved. Trimming removed 0 bases at V and 0 bases at J, with 11 bases between. Germline CDR1 reads ENHRY; CDR2 reads SYGVKD. The CDR3 consists of 16 residues. CDR3 DNA: TGTGCCATCAGTGAGTCGACGGGGATAATGAACACTGAAGCTTTCTTT. Its translation: CAISESTGIMNTEAFF.

The rearrangement uses TRBV9 and TRBJ2-3, with 11 nucleotides matching TRBD2. Germline CDR1 is SGDLS and CDR2 is YYNGEE. The J segment lost 5 bases and the V segment lost 4 bases, leaving 9 bases of the junction unmatched. The CDR3 sequence is 16 residues long. The DNA for the CDR3 is TGTGCCAGCAGCCCGTTAGCGGGGGGGGCGGGAGATACGCAGTATTTT. It is translated as CASSPLAGGAGDTQYF.

In this sample, this clone turned up once. J is TRBJ1-2 and V is TRBV5-1, with D hard to call. V lost 3 bases and J 0 bases, leaving 6 bases between the germline ends. Germline CDR1 and CDR2: SGHRS and YFSETQ. The CDR3 runs 13 residues. As DNA, the CDR3 is TGCGCCAGCAGCTCAGGTACTAACTATGGCTACACCTTC. Encoded protein: CASSSGTNYGYTF.